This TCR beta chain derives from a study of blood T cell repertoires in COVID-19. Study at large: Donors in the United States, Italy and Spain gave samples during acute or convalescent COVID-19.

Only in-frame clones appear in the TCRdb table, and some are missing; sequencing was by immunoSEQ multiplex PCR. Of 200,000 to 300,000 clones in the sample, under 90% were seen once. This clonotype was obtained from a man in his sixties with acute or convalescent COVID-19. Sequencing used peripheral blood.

CDR3: CASRQNRDSNQPQHF. The CDR3 region has the DNA TGTGCCAGCAGACAGAACAGAGATAGCAATCAGCCCCAGCATTTT. The chain is built from TRBV6-6 and TRBJ1-5; D gene ambiguous. Germline CDR1 and CDR2: MNHNY and SVGAGI (reference sequence). Trimming cost V 6 bases and J 0 bases, with 12 bases left between them. The CDR3 length is 15 residues.